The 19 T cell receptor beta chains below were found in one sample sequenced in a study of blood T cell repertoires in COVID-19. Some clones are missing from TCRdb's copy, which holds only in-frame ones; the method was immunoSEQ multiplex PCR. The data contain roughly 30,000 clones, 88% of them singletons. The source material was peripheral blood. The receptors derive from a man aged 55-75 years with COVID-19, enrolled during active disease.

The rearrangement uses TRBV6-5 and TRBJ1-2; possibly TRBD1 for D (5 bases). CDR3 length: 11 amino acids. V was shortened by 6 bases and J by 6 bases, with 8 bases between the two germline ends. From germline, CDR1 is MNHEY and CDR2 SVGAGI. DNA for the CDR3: TGTGCCAGCAGCCAGGGTGATGGCTACACCTTC. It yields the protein CASSQGDGYTF.

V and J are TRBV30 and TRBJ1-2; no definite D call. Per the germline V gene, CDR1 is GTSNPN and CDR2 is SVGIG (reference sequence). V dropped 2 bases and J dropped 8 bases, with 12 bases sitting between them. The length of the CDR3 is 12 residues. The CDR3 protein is CAWSRQTGGYTF. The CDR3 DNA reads TGTGCCTGGAGTCGCCAGACGGGGGGCTACACCTTC.

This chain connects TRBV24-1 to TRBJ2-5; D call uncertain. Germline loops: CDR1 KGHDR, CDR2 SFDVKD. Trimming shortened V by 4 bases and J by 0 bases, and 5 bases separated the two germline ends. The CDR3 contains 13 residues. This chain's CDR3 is CATSDSYQETQYF. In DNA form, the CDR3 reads TGTGCCACCAGTGACTCGTACCAAGAGACCCAGTACTTC.

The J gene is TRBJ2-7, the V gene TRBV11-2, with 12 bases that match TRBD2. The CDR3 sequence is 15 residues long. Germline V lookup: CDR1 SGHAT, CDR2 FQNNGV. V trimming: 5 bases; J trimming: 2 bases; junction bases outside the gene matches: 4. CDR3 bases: TGTGCCAGCAGCGAAGGACTAGCGGGGACCTACGAGCAGTACTTC. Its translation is CASSEGLAGTYEQYF.

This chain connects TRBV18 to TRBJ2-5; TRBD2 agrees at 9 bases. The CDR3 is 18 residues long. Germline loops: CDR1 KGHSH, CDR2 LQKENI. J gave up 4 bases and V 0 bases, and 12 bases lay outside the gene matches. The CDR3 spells CASSPPFGELAGGETQYF. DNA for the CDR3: TGTGCCAGCTCACCACCTTTCGGTGAACTAGCGGGCGGAGAGACCCAGTACTTC.

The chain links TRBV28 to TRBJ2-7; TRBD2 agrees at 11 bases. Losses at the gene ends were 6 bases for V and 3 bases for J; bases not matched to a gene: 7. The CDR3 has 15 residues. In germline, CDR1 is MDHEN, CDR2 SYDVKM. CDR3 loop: CASSPLAGGGYEQYF. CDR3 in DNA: TGTGCCAGCAGCCCCTTAGCGGGAGGGGGCTACGAGCAGTACTTC.

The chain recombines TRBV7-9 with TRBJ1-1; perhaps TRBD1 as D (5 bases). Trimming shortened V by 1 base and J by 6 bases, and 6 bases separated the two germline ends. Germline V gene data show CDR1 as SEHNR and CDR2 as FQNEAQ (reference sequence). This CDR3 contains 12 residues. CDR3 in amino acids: CASSLEGPEAFF. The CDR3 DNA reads TGTGCCAGCAGCTTAGAGGGGCCTGAAGCTTTCTTT. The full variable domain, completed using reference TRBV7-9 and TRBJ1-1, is DTGVSQNPRHKITKRGQNVTFRCDPISEHNRLYWYRQTLGQGPEFLTYFQNEAQLEKSRLLSDRFSAERPKGSFSTLEIQRTEQGDSAMYLCASSLEGPEAFFGQGTRLTVV.

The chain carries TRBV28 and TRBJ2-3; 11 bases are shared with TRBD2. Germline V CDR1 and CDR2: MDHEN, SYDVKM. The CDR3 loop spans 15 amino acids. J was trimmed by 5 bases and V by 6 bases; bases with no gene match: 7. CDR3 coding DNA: TGTGCCAGCAGGCGAACTAGCGGGAGAGGAGATACGCAGTATTTT. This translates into CASRRTSGRGDTQYF. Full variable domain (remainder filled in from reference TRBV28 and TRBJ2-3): DVKVTQSSRYLVKRTGEKVFLECVQDMDHENMFWYRQDPGLGLRLIYFSYDVKMKEKGDIPEGYSVSREKKERFSLILESASTNQTSMYLCASRRTSGRGDTQYFGPGTRLTVL.

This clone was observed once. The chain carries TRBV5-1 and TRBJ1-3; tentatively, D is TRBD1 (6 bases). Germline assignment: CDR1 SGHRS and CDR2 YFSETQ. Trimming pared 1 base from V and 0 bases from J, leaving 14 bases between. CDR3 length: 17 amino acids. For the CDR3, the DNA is TGCGCCAGCAGCTTGAACCCCACAGGGACCTCTGGAAACACCATATATTTT. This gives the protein CASSLNPTGTSGNTIYF.

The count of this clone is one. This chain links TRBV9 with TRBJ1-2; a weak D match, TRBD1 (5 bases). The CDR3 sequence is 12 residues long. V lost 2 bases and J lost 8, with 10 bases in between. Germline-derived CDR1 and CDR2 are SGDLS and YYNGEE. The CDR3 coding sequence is TGTGCCAGCAGCGTCCAGGGTTACGGCTACACCTTC. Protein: CASSVQGYGYTF.

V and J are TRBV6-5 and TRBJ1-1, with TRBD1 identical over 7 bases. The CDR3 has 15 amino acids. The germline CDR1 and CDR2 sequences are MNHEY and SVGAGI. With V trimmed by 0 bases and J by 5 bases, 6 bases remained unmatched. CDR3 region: CASSYSSGGETEAFF. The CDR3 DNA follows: TGTGCCAGCAGTTACTCTTCAGGGGGTGAGACTGAAGCTTTCTTT.

CDR3: CASSHLAGARFF. CDR3 nucleotides: TGTGCCAGCAGTCACCTAGCGGGGGCACGTTTCTTC. The rearrangement uses TRBV12-3 or TRBV12-4 and TRBJ2-1; 10 bases align to TRBD2. The V gene end was trimmed by 5 bases and the J gene end by 16 bases; junction bases not matched to a gene: 8. This CDR3 contains 12 residues.

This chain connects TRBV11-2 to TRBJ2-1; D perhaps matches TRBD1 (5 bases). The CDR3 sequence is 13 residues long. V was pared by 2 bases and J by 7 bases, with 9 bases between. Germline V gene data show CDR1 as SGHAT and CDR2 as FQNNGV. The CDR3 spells CASSLNRLNEQFF. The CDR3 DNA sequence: TGTGCCAGCAGCTTAAACAGGCTTAATGAGCAGTTCTTC.

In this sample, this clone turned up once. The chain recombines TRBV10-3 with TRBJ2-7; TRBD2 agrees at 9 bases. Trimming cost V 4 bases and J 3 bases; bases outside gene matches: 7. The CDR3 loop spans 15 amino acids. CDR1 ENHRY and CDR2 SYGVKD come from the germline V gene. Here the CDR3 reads CAISGASGMNYEQYF. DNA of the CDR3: TGTGCCATCAGTGGGGCTAGCGGGATGAACTACGAGCAGTACTTC.

The CDR3 bases are TGCGCCAGCAGCCGGACAGGAGACTACGAGCAGTACTTC. This sequence encodes CASSRTGDYEQYF. The V and J genes are TRBV5-1 and TRBJ2-7; 7 bases map to TRBD1. Germline trimming cut 4 bases from V and 3 bases from J; bases unmatched to any gene: 4. CDR3 length equals 13 residues. Germline CDR1 and CDR2: SGHRS and YFSETQ.

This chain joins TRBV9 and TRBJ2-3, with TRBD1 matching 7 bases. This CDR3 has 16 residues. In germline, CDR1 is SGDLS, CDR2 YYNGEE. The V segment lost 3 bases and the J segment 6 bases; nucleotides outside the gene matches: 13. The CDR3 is CASSAWDRGDLDTQYF. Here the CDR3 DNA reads TGTGCCAGCAGCGCGTGGGACAGAGGGGACCTGGATACGCAGTATTTT.

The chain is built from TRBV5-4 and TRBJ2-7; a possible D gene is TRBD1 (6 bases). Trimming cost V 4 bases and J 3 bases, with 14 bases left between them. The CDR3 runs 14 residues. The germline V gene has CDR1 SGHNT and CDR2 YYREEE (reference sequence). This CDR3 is CASSPGTNLYEQYF. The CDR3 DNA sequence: TGTGCCAGCAGCCCCGGGACAAACCTCTACGAGCAGTACTTC.

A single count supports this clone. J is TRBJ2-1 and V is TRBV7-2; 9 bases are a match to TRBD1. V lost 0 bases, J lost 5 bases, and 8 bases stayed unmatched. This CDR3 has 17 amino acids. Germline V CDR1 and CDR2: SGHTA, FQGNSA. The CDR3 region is CASSLALGGQGNNEQFF. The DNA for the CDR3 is TGTGCCAGCAGCTTAGCCCTGGGGGGACAGGGCAACAATGAGCAGTTCTTC.

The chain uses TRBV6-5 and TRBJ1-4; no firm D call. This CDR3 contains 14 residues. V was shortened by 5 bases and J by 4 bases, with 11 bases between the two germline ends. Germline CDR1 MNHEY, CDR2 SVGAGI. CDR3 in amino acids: CASSQTAVNEKLFF. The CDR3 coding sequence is TGTGCCAGCAGTCAAACGGCGGTTAATGAAAAACTGTTTTTT.